This entry lists 4 T cell receptor beta chains sequenced from one sample in a study of blood T cells in healthy people across ages. A J-beta primer mix and a sample-barcoded 5' primer were used in a second PCR of roughly 6 to 12 cycles. MiXCR was run by TCRdb on the 5' RACE reads, yielding one entry per CDR3 protein. This sample has 500,000 to 700,000 distinct CDR3 sequences, with approximately 30% found just once. Sequencing input: blood. All receptors derive from a woman older than 75 in good health.

On this clonotype itself: This may be a read error, as it is one base from a much larger clone. CDR3: CTSSTDRVYEQYF. The CDR3 DNA sequence: TGTACCAGCAGCACCGACAGGGTCTACGAGCAGTACTTC. The V gene is TRBV5-6, the J gene TRBJ2-7; 7 nucleotides match TRBD1. Germline V gene data show CDR1 as SGHDT and CDR2 as YYEEEE. The CDR3 has 13 amino acids. The whole variable domain, remainder taken from reference TRBV5-6 and TRBJ2-7, is DAGVTQSPTHLIKTRGQQVTLRCSPKSGHDTVSWYQQALGQGPQFIFQYYEEEERQRGNFPDRFSGHQFPNYSSELNVNALLLGDSALYLCTSSTDRVYEQYFGPGTRLTVT.

The chain couples TRBV20-1 to TRBJ2-2, with D perhaps TRBD2 (5 bases). V was pared by 7 bases and J by 8 bases, with 17 bases between. Looked up from germline, CDR1 is DFQATT and CDR2 is SNEGSKA (reference sequence). CDR3 size: 13 residues. CDR3 DNA sequence: TGCAGTGTCGCGGGCCCCAAATCTGGGGAGCTGTTTTTT. The encoded protein is CSVAGPKSGELFF.

This clonotype was recorded at least ten times. The J gene is TRBJ2-3, the V gene TRBV5-1; 11 bases align to TRBD2. V shed 3 bases, J shed 3 bases, and the junction held 6 bases outside the gene matches. The germline V gene encodes CDR1 SGHRS and CDR2 YFSETQ. This CDR3 is 16 amino acids long. The CDR3 DNA is TGCGCCAGCAGCTCGGGACTAGCGGAGAGTACAGATACGCAGTATTTT. Its protein product is CASSSGLAESTDTQYF.

The rearrangement links TRBV7-9 to TRBJ1-6; D unresolved. The germline V and J ends were trimmed by 2 bases and 4 bases, with 6 bases remaining between them. In germline, CDR1 is SEHNR, CDR2 FQNEAQ (reference sequence). The CDR3 has 14 amino acids. The DNA of the CDR3 is TGTGCCAGCAGCTTAAGTGTTTATAATTCACCCCTCCACTTT. This translates into CASSLSVYNSPLHF.